What follows are 12 T cell receptor beta chains derived from one specimen sequenced in a study of T cell responses to AZD1222 COVID-19 vaccine. Some clones are missing from TCRdb's copy, which holds only in-frame ones; the method was immunoSEQ multiplex PCR. The sample records about 110,000 clones, more than 75% being singletons. Source: peripheral blood, taken 28 days after the second AZD1222 dose. The receptors originated from an adult who received the AZD1222 COVID-19 vaccine.

This chain uses TRBV9 with TRBJ2-1; TRBD2 aligns across 7 bases. The CDR3 contains 17 residues. J was trimmed by 5 bases and V by 4 bases; bases with no gene match: 15. Per the germline V gene, CDR1 is SGDLS and CDR2 is YYNGEE. The CDR3 reads CASSSPRDYGVDNEQFF. The CDR3 region has the DNA TGTGCCAGCAGCTCCCCCAGGGACTACGGAGTGGACAATGAGCAGTTCTTC.

This clone has a handful of counts. This sequence joins TRBV7-6 and TRBJ2-7, with 8 bases aligning to TRBD1. Trimming removed 5 bases from V and 3 bases from J; junction bases left unmatched: 9. The CDR3 has 15 amino acids. Germline values: CDR1 SGHVS, CDR2 FNYEAQ. The CDR3 protein is CASSITGGQDYEQYF. Written as DNA, the CDR3 is TGTGCCAGCAGCATCACAGGGGGTCAAGACTACGAGCAGTACTTC.

This rearrangement joins TRBV7-2 to TRBJ2-7; D gene ambiguous. There are 14 residues in the CDR3. Between the trimmed V and J ends, which lost 1 base and 3 bases, there was a span of 10 bases. The germline gives CDR1 SGHTA, CDR2 FQGNSA. The CDR3 is CASSLGPLFYEQYF. The CDR3 DNA reads as TGTGCCAGCAGCTTAGGGCCCCTTTTCTACGAGCAGTACTTC.

The chain couples TRBV5-4 to TRBJ1-4, with 9 bases identical to TRBD1. Germline trimming cut 7 bases from V and 10 bases from J; bases unmatched to any gene: 5. The germline V gene has CDR1 SGHNT and CDR2 YYREEE (reference sequence). The CDR3 runs to 12 residues. The DNA for the CDR3 is TGTGCCAGCCAACAGGGGGCAGGAAAACTGTTTTTT. Encoded protein: CASQQGAGKLFF.

This clone appeared once. The junction departs from the called germline gene at one end, perhaps through a read error. The chain carries TRBV20-1 and TRBJ2-3; 10 positions match TRBD1. Germline CDR1 is DFQATT and CDR2 is SNEGSKA (reference sequence). This CDR3 has 11 residues. CDR3 in DNA: TGCAGTGCCCTCGGACAGGGGGTTACCTCCTTT. This translates into CSALGQGVTSF.

This chain connects TRBV13 to TRBJ2-7; the D is unclear. Trimming took off 0 bases at V and 3 bases at J, with 3 bases between the two ends. The CDR3 length is 12 residues. Germline CDR1 and CDR2: PRHDT and FYEKMQ (reference sequence). The CDR3 region has the DNA TGTGCCAGCAGCTTAGGCCTCTACGAGCAGTACTTC. Its protein product is CASSLGLYEQYF.

The chain is built from TRBV30 and TRBJ2-7; 7 bases agree with TRBD1. CDR3 length: 15 amino acids. The ends lost 4 bases at V and 0 bases at J; junction bases unmatched: 9. CDR1 and CDR2 from the germline V gene are GTSNPN and SVGIG (reference sequence). This CDR3 reads CAWMYPGQSSYEQYF. The CDR3 region has the DNA TGTGCCTGGATGTATCCGGGACAGTCCTCCTACGAGCAGTACTTC. Full variable domain (missing parts from reference TRBV30 and TRBJ2-7): SQTIHQWPATLVQPVGSPLSLECTVEGTSNPNLYWYRQAAGRGLQLLFYSVGIGQISSEVPQNLSASRPQDRQFILSSKKLLLSDSGFYLCAWMYPGQSSYEQYFGPGTRLTVT.

The rearrangement joins TRBV7-2 to TRBJ2-7; D remains ambiguous. Per the germline V gene, CDR1 is SGHTA and CDR2 is FQGNSA. CDR3 length equals 11 residues. V dropped 1 base and J dropped 4 bases, with 2 bases sitting between them. This CDR3 reads CASSLDYEQYF. CDR3 sequence (DNA): TGTGCCAGCAGCTTAGATTACGAGCAGTACTTC.

The genes are TRBV2 and TRBJ1-3; unclear D gene. CDR1 SNHLY and CDR2 FYNNEI come from the germline V gene. The CDR3 extends over 11 amino acids. Between the trimmed V and J ends, which lost 4 bases and 2 bases, there was a span of 0 bases. CDR3 amino acids: CASSAGNTIYF. CDR3 coding DNA: TGTGCCAGCAGTGCTGGAAACACCATATATTTT.

V gene TRBV4-2 combines with J gene TRBJ1-6; TRBD1 might be the D (5 bases). Trimming shortened V by 0 bases and J by 9 bases, and 12 bases separated the two germline ends. This CDR3 spans 15 amino acids. The germline gives CDR1 LGHNA, CDR2 YNFKEQ. CDR3 nucleotide sequence: TGTGCCAGCAGCCAAGAGGGGGGGTCGGCTTCACCCCTCCACTTT. Amino acid sequence: CASSQEGGSASPLHF.

The V and J genes are TRBV12-3 or TRBV12-4 and TRBJ1-2, with 8 bases matching TRBD1. Trimming at V came to 4 bases and at J to 7 bases, leaving 5 bases not matched to a gene. The CDR3 consists of 13 residues. CDR3 DNA sequence: TGTGCCAGCAGTTCGACAGGGGCGGTTGGCTACACCTTC. This translates into CASSSTGAVGYTF.

This rearrangement joins TRBV30 to TRBJ2-7; TRBD2 aligns across 8 bases. CDR1 is GTSNPN and CDR2 is SVGIG in the germline V gene (reference sequence). There are 12 residues in the CDR3. Trimming took 5 bases from V and 4 from J; bases not matched to a gene: 4. CDR3: CAWDRGGYEQYF. The CDR3 DNA is TGTGCCTGGGATCGGGGGGGTTACGAGCAGTACTTC.